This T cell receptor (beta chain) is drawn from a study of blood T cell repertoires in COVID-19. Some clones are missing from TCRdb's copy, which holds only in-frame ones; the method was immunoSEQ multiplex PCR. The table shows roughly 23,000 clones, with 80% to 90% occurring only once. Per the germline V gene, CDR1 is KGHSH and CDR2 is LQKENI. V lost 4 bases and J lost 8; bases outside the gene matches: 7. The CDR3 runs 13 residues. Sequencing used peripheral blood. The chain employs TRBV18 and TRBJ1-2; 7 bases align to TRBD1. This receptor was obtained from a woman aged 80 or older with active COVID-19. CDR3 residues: CASSLDRVEGYTF. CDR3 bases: TGTGCCAGCTCACTCGACAGGGTGGAAGGCTACACCTTC.